The present entry profiles one TCR beta chain with its context. This sample is drawn from a study of blood T cell repertoires in COVID-19. Whole-study context: The United States, Italy and Spain were the sources of the acute and convalescent COVID-19 samples.

In the study's own analysis: For nucleated cells, counts were estimated from reference gene primer amplification. TCRdb's copy holds only in-frame clones and misses some; the assay was immunoSEQ multiplex PCR. The DNA gave D and trimming, while V, J and clone size come from that table. The profile shows hundreds of thousands of clones, around nine tenths of them singletons. Each recovered donor of Cohort 3 presented with two negative PCRs, clearance, or symptom resolution. The receptor comes from a woman aged 45-65 years who had recovered from COVID-19. The material sequenced was PBMCs or T cells enriched from blood (not recorded which).

The CDR3, as DNA: TGTGCCAGCAATCTGGGACTGGGCGGGAGGTATGAGCAGTACTTC. Encoded protein: CASNLGLGGRYEQYF. This chain links TRBV6-5 with TRBJ2-7; 8 positions match TRBD2. This CDR3 is 15 amino acids long. V lost 7 bases, J lost 7 bases, and 15 bases stayed unmatched. In germline, CDR1 is MNHEY, CDR2 SVGAGI.